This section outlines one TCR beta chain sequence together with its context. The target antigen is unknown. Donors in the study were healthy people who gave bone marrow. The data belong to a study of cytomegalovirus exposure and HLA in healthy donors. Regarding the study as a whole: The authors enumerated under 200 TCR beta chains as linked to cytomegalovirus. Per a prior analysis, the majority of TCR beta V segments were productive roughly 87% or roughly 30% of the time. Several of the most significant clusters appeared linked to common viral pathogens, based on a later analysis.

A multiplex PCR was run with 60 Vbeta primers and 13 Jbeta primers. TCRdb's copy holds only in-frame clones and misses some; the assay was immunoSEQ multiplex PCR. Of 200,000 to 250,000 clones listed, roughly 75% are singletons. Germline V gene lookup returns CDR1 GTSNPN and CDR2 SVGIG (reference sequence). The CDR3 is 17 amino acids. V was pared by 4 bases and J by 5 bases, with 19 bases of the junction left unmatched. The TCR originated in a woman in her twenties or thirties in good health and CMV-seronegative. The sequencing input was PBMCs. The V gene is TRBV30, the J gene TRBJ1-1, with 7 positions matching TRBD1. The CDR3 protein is CAWKGVAGQGVRTEAFF. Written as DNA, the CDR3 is TGTGCCTGGAAGGGAGTCGCGGGTCAGGGGGTCCGAACTGAAGCTTTCTTT.